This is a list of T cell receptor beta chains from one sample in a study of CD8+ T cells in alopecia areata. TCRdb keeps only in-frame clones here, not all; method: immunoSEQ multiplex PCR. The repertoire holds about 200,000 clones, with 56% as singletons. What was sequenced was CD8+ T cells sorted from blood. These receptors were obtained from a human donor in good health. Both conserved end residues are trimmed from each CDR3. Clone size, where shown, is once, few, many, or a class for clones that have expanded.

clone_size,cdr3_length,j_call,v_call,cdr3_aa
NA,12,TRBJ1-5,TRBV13,ASSVGQRNQPQH
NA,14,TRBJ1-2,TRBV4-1,ASSQVRAGMAYGYT
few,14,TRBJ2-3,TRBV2,ASSDEGGTYPDTQY
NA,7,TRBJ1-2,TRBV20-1,SAGYGYT
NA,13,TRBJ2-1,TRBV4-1,ASTPGVLSYNEQF
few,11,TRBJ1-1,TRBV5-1,ASSLVGREEAF
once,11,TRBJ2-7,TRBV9,ASSAEGTYEQY
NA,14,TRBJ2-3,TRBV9,ASSVVGDSGTDTQY
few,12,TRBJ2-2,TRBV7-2,ASSLGPYTGELF
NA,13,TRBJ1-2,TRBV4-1,ASSQDPYGDYGYT
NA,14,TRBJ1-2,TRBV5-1,ASSLLRTGNLYGYT
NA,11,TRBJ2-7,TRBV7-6,ASSPDRDYEQY
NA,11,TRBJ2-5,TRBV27,ASSWTSRETQY
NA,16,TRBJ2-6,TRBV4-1,ASSQRAGGLSGANVLT
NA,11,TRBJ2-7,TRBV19,ASSNGRSYEQY
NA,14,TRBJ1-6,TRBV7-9,ASSSSSGRGNSPLH